Listed below are T cell receptor beta chains from one sample, sequenced in a study of T cell changes during pregnancy in multiple sclerosis. TCRdb keeps only in-frame clones here, not all; method: immunoSEQ multiplex PCR. This sample has tens of thousands of clones, with more than 85% found just once. This specimen was peripheral blood, taken before pregnancy. The receptors come from a female donor with multiple sclerosis, enrolled in a pregnancy study. CDR3s include the opening cysteine and the closing phenylalanine or tryptophan.

CDR3,J,V
CASGGEGQFF,TRBJ2-1,TRBV12-5
CAWTPLGRPIQPQHF,TRBJ1-5,TRBV30
CAISEIRQGPHEQYF,TRBJ2-7,TRBV10-3
CASSEGTWGGGYTF,TRBJ1-2,TRBV6-1
CASSPSKTGGYGYTF,TRBJ1-2,TRBV18
CASSEDDGRANEQFF,TRBJ2-1,TRBV6-1
CASSLGAQGDTQYF,TRBJ2-3,TRBV7-7
CASSLGVLAGRIGYTF,TRBJ1-2,TRBV27
CASSAGGGGSFATEAFF,TRBJ1-1,TRBV9
CASSVTSASTDTQYF,TRBJ2-3,TRBV9
CSVEGGFGGYTF,TRBJ1-2,TRBV29-1
CASSPPGQGATGELFF,TRBJ2-2,TRBV7-9
CASSLVVGGSYEQYF,TRBJ2-7,TRBV5-1
CAIRAGQGNYNEQFF,TRBJ2-1,TRBV10-3
CAISRQGANYEQYF,TRBJ2-7,TRBV10-3